This record concerns one TCR beta chain sequence. The data originate from a study of blood T cell repertoires in COVID-19. Study details: The origin of the acute and convalescent COVID-19 samples was the United States, Italy and Spain. The analysed material was cDNA or gDNA that came from T cells, B-cell-depleted T cells, or PBMCs.

Germline V gene lookup returns CDR1 SGHRS and CDR2 YFSETQ. The CDR3 length is 16 residues. V lost 0 bases, J lost 1 base, and 3 bases stayed unmatched. Per the original methods: Amplified reference gene primers provided the basis for estimating nucleated cell counts. The protocol was immunoSEQ multiplex PCR, while the TCRdb copy is restricted to in-frame clones and leaves out a portion. That table furnishes V, J and clone size, whereas the DNA furnished D and trimming. In the table there are around 230,000 clones, more than 65% of which are singletons. This clonotype was obtained from an elderly woman with acute or convalescent COVID-19. This chain uses TRBV5-1 with TRBJ2-2; 7 nucleotides line up with TRBD2. The specimen sequenced was peripheral blood. The DNA of the CDR3 is TGCGCCAGCAGCTTGGTGGGGACTATGAACACCGGGGAGCTGTTTTTT. This translates into CASSLVGTMNTGELFF. Together with reference TRBV5-1 and TRBJ2-2, the CDR3 gives the full variable domain: KAGVTQTPRYLIKTRGQQVTLSCSPISGHRSVSWYQQTPGQGLQFLFEYFSETQRNKGNFPGRFSGRQFSNSRSEMNVSTLELGDSALYLCASSLVGTMNTGELFFGEGSRLTVL.